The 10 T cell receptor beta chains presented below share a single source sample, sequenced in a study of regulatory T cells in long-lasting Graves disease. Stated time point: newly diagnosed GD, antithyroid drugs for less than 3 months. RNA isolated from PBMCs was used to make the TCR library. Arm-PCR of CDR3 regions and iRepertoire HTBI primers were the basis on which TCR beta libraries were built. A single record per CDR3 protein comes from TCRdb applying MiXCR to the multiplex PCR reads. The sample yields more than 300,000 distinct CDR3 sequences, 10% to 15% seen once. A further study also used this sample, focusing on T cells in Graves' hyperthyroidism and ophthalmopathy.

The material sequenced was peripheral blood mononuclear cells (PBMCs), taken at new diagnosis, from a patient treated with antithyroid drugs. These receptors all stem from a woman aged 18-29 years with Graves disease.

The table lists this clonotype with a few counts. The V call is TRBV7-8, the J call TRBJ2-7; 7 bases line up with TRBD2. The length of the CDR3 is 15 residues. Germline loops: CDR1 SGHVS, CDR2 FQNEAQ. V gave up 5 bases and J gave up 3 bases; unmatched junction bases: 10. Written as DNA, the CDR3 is TGTGCCAGCAGCGTATCAGGTGGGGGGGTCTACGAGCAGTACTTC. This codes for CASSVSGGGVYEQYF.

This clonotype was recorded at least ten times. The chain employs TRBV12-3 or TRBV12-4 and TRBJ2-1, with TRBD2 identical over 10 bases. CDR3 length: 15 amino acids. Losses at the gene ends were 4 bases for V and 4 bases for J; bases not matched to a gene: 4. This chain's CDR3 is CASSSRTSGYNEQFF. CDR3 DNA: TGTGCCAGCAGTTCCAGGACTAGCGGTTACAATGAGCAGTTCTTC.

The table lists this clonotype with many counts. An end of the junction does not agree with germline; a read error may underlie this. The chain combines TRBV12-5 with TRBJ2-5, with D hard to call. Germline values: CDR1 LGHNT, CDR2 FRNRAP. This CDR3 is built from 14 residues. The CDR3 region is CASVPEPSQGTQYF. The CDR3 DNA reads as TGTGCTAGTGTCCCTGAGCCAAGCCAAGGGACCCAGTACTTC.

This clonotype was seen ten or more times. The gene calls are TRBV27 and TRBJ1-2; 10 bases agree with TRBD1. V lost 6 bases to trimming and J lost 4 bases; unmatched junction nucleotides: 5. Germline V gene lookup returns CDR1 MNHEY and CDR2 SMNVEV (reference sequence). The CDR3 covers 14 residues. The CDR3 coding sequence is TGTGCCAGCAGAAGACAGGGGGCGACCTATGGCTACACCTTC. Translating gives CASRRQGATYGYTF.

The CDR3: CASSRAGPYNEQFF. CDR3 sequence (DNA): TGTGCCAGCTCAAGGGCCGGGCCCTACAATGAGCAGTTCTTC. The gene calls are TRBV18 and TRBJ2-1; D remains ambiguous. The CDR3 extends over 14 amino acids. Germline V gene data show CDR1 as KGHSH and CDR2 as LQKENI. Trimming shortened V by 5 bases and J by 2 bases, and 10 bases separated the two germline ends. Drawing the rest from reference TRBV18 and TRBJ2-1, the complete variable domain is NAGVMQNPRHLVRRRGQEARLRCSPMKGHSHVYWYRQLPEEGLKFMVYLQKENIIDESGMPKERFSAEFPKEGPSILRIQQVVRGDSAAYFCASSRAGPYNEQFFGPGTRLTVL.

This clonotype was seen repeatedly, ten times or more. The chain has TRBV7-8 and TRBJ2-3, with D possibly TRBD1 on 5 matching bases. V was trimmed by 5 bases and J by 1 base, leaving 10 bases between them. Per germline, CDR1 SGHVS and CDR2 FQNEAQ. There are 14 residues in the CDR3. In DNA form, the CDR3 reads TGTGCCAGCAGCCCGGCGACAGGCACAGATACGCAGTATTTT. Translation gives CASSPATGTDTQYF.

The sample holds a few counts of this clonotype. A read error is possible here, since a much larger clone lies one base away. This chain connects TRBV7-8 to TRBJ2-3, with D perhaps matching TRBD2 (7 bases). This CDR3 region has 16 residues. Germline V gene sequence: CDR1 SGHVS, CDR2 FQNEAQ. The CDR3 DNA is TGTGCCAGCAGCCCCGGGGCACGGGGGGACACAGATACGCGGTATTTT. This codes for CASSPGARGDTDTRYF.

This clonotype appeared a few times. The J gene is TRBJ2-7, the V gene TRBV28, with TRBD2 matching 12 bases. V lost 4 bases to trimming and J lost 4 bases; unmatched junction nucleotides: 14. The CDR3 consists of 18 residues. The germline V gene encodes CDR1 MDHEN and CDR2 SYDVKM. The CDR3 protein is CASSSPDLLAGGGYEQYF. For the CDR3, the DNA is TGTGCCAGCAGTTCCCCCGACTTGCTAGCGGGGGGGGGTTACGAGCAGTACTTC.

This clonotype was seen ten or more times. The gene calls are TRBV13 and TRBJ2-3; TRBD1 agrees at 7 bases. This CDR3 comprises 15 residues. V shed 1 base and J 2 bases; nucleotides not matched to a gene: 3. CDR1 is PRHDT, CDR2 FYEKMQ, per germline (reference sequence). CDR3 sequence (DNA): TGTGCCAGCAGCTTAGAGGGGGCCGCCACAGATACGCAGTATTTT. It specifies CASSLEGAATDTQYF.

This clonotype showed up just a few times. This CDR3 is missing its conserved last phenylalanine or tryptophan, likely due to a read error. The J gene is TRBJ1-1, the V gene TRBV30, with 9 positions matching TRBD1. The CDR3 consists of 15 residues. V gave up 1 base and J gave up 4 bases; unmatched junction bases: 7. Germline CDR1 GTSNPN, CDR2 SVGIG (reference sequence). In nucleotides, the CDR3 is TGTGCCTGGAGTGCAAGGGACAGGGCGGGCACTGAAGCTTTCTCT. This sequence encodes CAWSARDRAGTEAFS.